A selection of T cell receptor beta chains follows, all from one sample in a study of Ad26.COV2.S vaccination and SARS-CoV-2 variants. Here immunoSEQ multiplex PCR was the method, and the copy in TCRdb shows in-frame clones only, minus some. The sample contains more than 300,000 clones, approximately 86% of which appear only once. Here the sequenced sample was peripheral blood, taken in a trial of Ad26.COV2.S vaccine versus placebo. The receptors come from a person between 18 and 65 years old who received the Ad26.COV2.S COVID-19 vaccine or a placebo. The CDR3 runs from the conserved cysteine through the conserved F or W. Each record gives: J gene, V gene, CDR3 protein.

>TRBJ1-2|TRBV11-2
CASSPDVLNGYTF
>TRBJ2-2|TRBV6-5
CASSSGPPETGELFF
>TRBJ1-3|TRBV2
CASSVGGRGSGNTIYF
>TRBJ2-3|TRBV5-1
CASSLAGANTDTQYF
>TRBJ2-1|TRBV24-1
CATSETKGGAGWNEQFF
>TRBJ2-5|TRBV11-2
CASSLETGEQETQYF
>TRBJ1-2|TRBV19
CASSIPGVYGYTF
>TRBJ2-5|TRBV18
CASSPTGSLETQYF
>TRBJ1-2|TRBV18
CASSLREGEIYGYTF
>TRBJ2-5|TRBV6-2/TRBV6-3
CASSYSKVRETQYF
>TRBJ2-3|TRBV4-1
CASSRIGQGATDTQYF
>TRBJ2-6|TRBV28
CASRIPGSSGANVLTF
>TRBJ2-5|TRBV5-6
CASSGQVVKETQYF
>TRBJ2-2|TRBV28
CASSLAGGNTGELFF
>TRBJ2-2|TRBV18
CASSSVLDGELFF
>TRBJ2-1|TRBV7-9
CASSPSDFQQFF
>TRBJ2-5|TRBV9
CASSPKIGTGMEETQYF
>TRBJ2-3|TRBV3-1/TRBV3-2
CASSPRALAKTDTQYF
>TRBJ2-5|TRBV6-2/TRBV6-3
CASSYTPPRGEYF
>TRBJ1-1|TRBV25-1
CASTSDVGGAFF
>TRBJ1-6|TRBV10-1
CASSESGQGHNSPLHF
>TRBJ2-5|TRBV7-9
CASSLVTSGRATQPETQYF